Each of the 16 T cell receptor beta chains below was sequenced from the same sample in a study of read filtering for tumor transcriptome and immune sequencing (dated by TCRdb to about 2020). The instrument was an Illumina HiSeq 4000. TCR libraries were constructed from 400 to 500 ng RNA using the Immunoverse kit, and molecular barcoded adaptors covering alpha/delta and beta/gamma chains were employed. The raw public reads went through TCRdb reprocessing: fastp at Q25, MiXCR clone calling, in-frame beta chains kept. Rows merge per CDR3 protein into single entries with the most common DNA and genes. Present in this sample are some 130,000 distinct CDR3 sequences, approximately 13% of which were seen just once. The biggest ten clones account for around 10% of the sample. Specimen: a population of CD138-negative cells sorted from bone marrow. The cell subset or site label corresponds to: bone marrow mononuclear cells depleted of CD138+ plasma/myeloma cells by negative magnetic selection. These receptors originate from a donor aged 40 or over with multiple myeloma.

Remarks on this clonotype: Here the CDR3 omits its conserved ending phenylalanine or tryptophan, so a read error is the likely source. The DNA is omitted, as the CDR3 cannot be located on it reliably, and the CDR3 follows TCRdb's listing. This chain joins TRBV29-1 and TRBJ2-2; TRBD2 reflects the table's D call only, with no check against the DNA. The CDR3 length equals 14 residues, ends included. Germline V CDR1 and CDR2: SQVTM, ANQGSEA. The CDR3: CSSQVSGTTGELSL.

This clonotype was observed at least ten times. The V gene is TRBV27, the J gene TRBJ2-3; the match to TRBD1 covers 10 bases. CDR1 and CDR2 from the germline V gene are MNHEY and SMNVEV (reference sequence). The CDR3 is 15 residues long. V dropped 6 bases and J dropped 2; count of bases not matched to a gene: 5. The CDR3 spells CASSPDRGFTDTQYF. In nucleotides, the CDR3 is TGTGCCAGCAGCCCGGACAGGGGGTTCACAGATACGCAGTATTTT.

Of note for this clonotype: Given a much more abundant clone one base away, this may be a read error. The chain recombines TRBV5-1 with TRBJ2-7; D might be TRBD2 (6 bases). Looked up from germline, CDR1 is SGHRS and CDR2 is YFSETQ. CDR3 length: 14 residues. CDR3 DNA sequence: TGCGCCAGCAGTTCCGACGGGAGAAACTACGAGCAGTGCTTC. Residues: CASSSDGRNYEQCF.

This chain joins TRBV27 and TRBJ2-7, with 8 nucleotides matching TRBD1. CDR3 length equals 14 residues. V dropped 6 bases and J dropped 1; count of bases not matched to a gene: 5. Per germline, CDR1 MNHEY and CDR2 SMNVEV (reference sequence). CDR3 bases: TGTGCCAGCAGCCCCAGGACAGGGTCCTACGAGCAGTACTTC. It codes for CASSPRTGSYEQYF.

V and J are TRBV2 and TRBJ1-3; D gene ambiguous. Trimming took 8 bases from V and 0 from J, leaving 14 bases between them. Germline assignment: CDR1 SNHLY and CDR2 FYNNEI. The CDR3 has 15 amino acids. CDR3 bases: TGTGCCAGCTCCCAAACACCCTACTCTGGAAACACCATATATTTT. It is translated as CASSQTPYSGNTIYF.

This clonotype has a handful of counts. V is TRBV6-1 and J is TRBJ2-3; perhaps TRBD2 as D (6 bases). The V end lost 6 bases, the J end lost 4 bases, and 11 bases lay between the germline ends. The CDR3 extends over 13 amino acids. The germline gives CDR1 MNHNS, CDR2 SASEGT. The CDR3: CASSGGPPDTQYF. The CDR3 DNA reads TGTGCCAGCAGCGGGGGACCCCCAGATACGCAGTATTTT.

Turning to this clonotype: A much larger clone sits a single nucleotide away, making a read error possible. The V and J genes are TRBV10-3 and TRBJ2-3; perhaps D is TRBD1 or TRBD2 (5 bases each). The germline V gene encodes CDR1 ENHRY and CDR2 SYGVKD. Trimming cost V 11 bases and J 2 bases, with 17 bases left between them. CDR3 size: 14 residues. CDR3 amino acids: CASGTSVSTDTQYF. CDR3 nucleotide sequence: TGTGCCTCCGGGACCTCGGTTTCCACAGATACGCAGTATTTT.

Note on this clonotype: This is likely a read error, given that the CDR3 carries no conserved phenylalanine or tryptophan at its end. The genes are TRBV28 and TRBJ2-7; D remains ambiguous. The CDR3 has 13 amino acids. Trimming cost V 6 bases and J 2 bases, with 11 bases left between them. CDR1 is MDHEN, CDR2 SYDVKM, per germline. The CDR3 coding sequence is TGTGCCAGCAGGGAAGGGTTGACCTACGAGCAGTACCTC. Amino acid sequence: CASREGLTYEQYL.

Many counts were recorded for this clonotype. The chain joins TRBV20-1 to TRBJ2-1; tentative D call: TRBD2 (5 bases). Deletions cut 1 base from V and 6 bases from J, with 19 bases between. Per the germline V gene, CDR1 is DFQATT and CDR2 is SNEGSKA (reference sequence). The CDR3 length is 16 residues. CDR3 bases: TGCAGTGCTAGAGTTGGCCGGGGTTTGGATGGCAATGAGCAGTTCTTC. Protein sequence: CSARVGRGLDGNEQFF.

This clonotype was counted many times. The J gene is TRBJ2-2, the V gene TRBV10-3; D not certain. The CDR3 length is 14 residues. CDR1 and CDR2 (germline): ENHRY, SYGVKD. V lost 3 bases, J lost 3 bases, and 8 bases lay in between. CDR3 loop: CAISDHGDTGELFF. CDR3 coding DNA: TGTGCCATCAGTGACCACGGAGACACCGGGGAGCTGTTTTTT.

This clonotype was seen many times. The chain couples TRBV5-1 to TRBJ1-1; D remains ambiguous. Germline-derived CDR1 and CDR2 are SGHRS and YFSETQ. The germline V and J ends were trimmed by 2 bases and 1 base, with 9 bases remaining between them. This CDR3 has 14 amino acids. CDR3 residues: CASSFGHTNTEAFF. The CDR3 bases are TGCGCCAGCAGCTTCGGGCACACGAACACTGAAGCTTTCTTT.

In the case of this clonotype: An end of the junction differs from the germline gene, which may be a read error. The chain couples TRBV28 to TRBJ2-7; TRBD1 agrees at 7 bases. The CDR3 has 15 amino acids. In germline, CDR1 is MDHEN, CDR2 SYDVKM. Here the CDR3 reads CASRTPGQSSYKQYF. The CDR3 DNA reads TGTGCCAGCAGAACTCCGGGACAGTCCTCCTACAAGCAGTACTTC.

As regards this clonotype: Since a much larger clone is just one base distant, this may be a read error. The CDR3 end shows no conserved phenylalanine or tryptophan, and so a read error is likely. The V gene is TRBV6-1, the J gene TRBJ2-4; the D is unclear. The CDR3 totals 11 residues. CDR1 is MNHNS and CDR2 is SASEGT in the germline V gene. The germline V and J ends were trimmed by 3 bases and 7 bases, with 4 bases remaining between them. The CDR3 here is CASSEPNIQYL. In DNA, the CDR3 is TGTGCCAGCAGTGAGCCGAACATTCAGTACCTC.

Comments on this clonotype: One base away lies a much larger clone, so this may be a sequencing read error. V gene TRBV6-2 or TRBV6-3 combines with J gene TRBJ1-5; 7 bases align to TRBD1. This CDR3 has 14 amino acids. Germline V gene sequence: CDR1 MNHEY, CDR2 SVGEGT. CDR3 in DNA: TGTGCCAGCAGTGCGGAGGGGGCTGGTCAGTCCCAGCATTTT. This gives the protein CASSAEGAGQSQHF.

There are many counts of this clonotype. The V call is TRBV30, the J call TRBJ2-7; TRBD1 aligns across 7 bases. Trimming cost V 0 bases and J 0 bases; bases outside gene matches: 5. The CDR3 loop spans 15 amino acids. From germline, CDR1 is GTSNPN and CDR2 SVGIG (reference sequence). The CDR3: CAWSVAGGNSYEQYF. DNA for the CDR3: TGTGCCTGGAGTGTAGCAGGGGGAAACTCCTACGAGCAGTACTTC.

At least ten counts were recorded for this clonotype. The chain joins TRBV20-1 to TRBJ2-3; no reliable D call. The germline V gene encodes CDR1 DFQATT and CDR2 SNEGSKA (reference sequence). V lost 5 bases and J lost 5, with 14 bases in between. The CDR3 spans 13 residues. CDR3 amino acids: CSAPTLFGDTQYF. The CDR3 DNA follows: TGCAGTGCTCCCACTCTTTTTGGAGATACGCAGTATTTT.